This TCR beta chain was recovered during a study of cytomegalovirus exposure and HLA in healthy donors. The germline V gene encodes CDR1 SGHVS and CDR2 FNYEAQ. CDR3 length: 16 residues. Trimming left V 0 bases short and J 6 bases short, with 15 bases between. With 60 Vbeta and 13 Jbeta primers, the PCR was carried out. The data were produced by immunoSEQ multiplex PCR, yet TCRdb's version contains in-frame clones alone and is incomplete. Among 90,000 to 120,000 clones, 10% were seen once, and the ten largest hold approximately 6%. Only a few counts were recorded for this clone. The receptor was isolated from a man between 40 and 49 years old in good health and CMV-seropositive. The chain combines TRBV7-6 with TRBJ1-5, with a possible D match to TRBD1 (5 bases). The sample consisted of PBMCs. The CDR3 region is CASSLAAGDGGQPQHF. The DNA for the CDR3 is TGTGCCAGCAGCTTAGCGGCGGGGGATGGGGGTCAGCCCCAGCATTTT.